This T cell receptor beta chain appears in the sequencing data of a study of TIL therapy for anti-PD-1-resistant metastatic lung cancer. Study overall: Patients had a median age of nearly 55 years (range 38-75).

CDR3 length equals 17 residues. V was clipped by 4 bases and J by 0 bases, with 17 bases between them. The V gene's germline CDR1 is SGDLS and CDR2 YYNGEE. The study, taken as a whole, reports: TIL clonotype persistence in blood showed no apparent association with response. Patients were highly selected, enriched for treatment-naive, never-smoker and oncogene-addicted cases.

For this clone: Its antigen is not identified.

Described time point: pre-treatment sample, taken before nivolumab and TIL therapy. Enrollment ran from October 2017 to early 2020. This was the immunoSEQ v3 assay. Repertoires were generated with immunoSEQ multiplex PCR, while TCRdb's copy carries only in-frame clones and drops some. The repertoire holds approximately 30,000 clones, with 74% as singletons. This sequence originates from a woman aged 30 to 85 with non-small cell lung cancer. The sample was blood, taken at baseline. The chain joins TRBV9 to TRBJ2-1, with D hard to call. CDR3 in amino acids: CASSPTLGWSSYNEQFF. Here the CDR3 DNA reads TGTGCCAGCAGCCCGACCCTGGGATGGAGCTCCTACAATGAGCAGTTCTTC. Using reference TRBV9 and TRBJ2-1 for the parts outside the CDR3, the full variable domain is DSGVTQTPKHLITATGQRVTLRCSPRSGDLSVYWYQQSLDQGLQFLIQYYNGEERAKGNILERFSAQQFPDLHSELNLSSLELGDSALYFCASSPTLGWSSYNEQFFGPGTRLTVL.